The 28 T cell receptor beta chains listed next were all sequenced from one sample in a study of CXCR3-negative and CXCR3-positive naive CD8 T cells. Study outcomes and limitations: Naive cells positive for CXCR3 carried more hydrophobic TRB CDR3s than CXCR3-negative ones.

These TCRs' antigens remain unknown. Each TRB cDNA library was prepared by 5' RACE (with UMI labels). TCRdb re-called the 5' RACE reads; every CDR3 protein appears as one record, without DNA. There are 150,000 to 160,000 distinct CDR3 sequences in the sample, with approximately 0.51% held by the top ten. The sequenced material came from naive CXCR3+ CD8+ T cells from blood. The subset denotes: CD45RO-CCR7+CD27+CD95- naive CD8+ T cells expressing CXCR3 (TNR3+). These receptors were obtained from a human donor in good health. Some clones in this sample may be carry-over from other donors' samples.

The chain links TRBV2 to TRBJ2-7; lacking DNA, the TRBD1 call made by TCRdb goes unchecked. The CDR3 has 12 amino acids. The germline CDR1 and CDR2 sequences are SNHLY and FYNNEI. CDR3 loop: CASSEVGVEQYF. Full variable domain (outside the CDR3, taken from reference TRBV2 and TRBJ2-7): EPEVTQTPSHQVTQMGQEVILRCVPISNHLYFYWYRQILGQKVEFLVSFYNNEISEKSEIFDDQFSVERPDGSNFTLKIRSTKLEDSAMYFCASSEVGVEQYFGPGTRLTVT.

CDR3 in amino acids: CASSLGGGSYNEQFF. The chain joins TRBV7-2 to TRBJ2-1; there is no DNA to check the TCRdb D call of TRBD1. Germline V gene sequence: CDR1 SGHTA, CDR2 FQGNSA. CDR3 length equals 15 residues.

V gene TRBV7-9 combines with J gene TRBJ2-7. This CDR3 is built from 14 residues. Germline values: CDR1 SEHNR, CDR2 FQNEAQ (reference sequence). This CDR3 is CASSASQGPYEQYF.

The rearrangement uses TRBV25-1 and TRBJ2-1; TCRdb indicates TRBD1, and absent DNA this call remains unverified. From germline, CDR1 is MGHDK and CDR2 SYGVNS. There are 13 residues in the CDR3. The CDR3 spells CASSAGEYNEQFF.

The V call is TRBV12-3 or TRBV12-4, the J call TRBJ1-1; with no DNA, the TCRdb D assignment of TRBD1 cannot be verified. This CDR3 has 17 amino acids. The CDR3 spells CASSLTGGGVVDTEAFF.

The V gene is TRBV13, the J gene TRBJ2-7; TCRdb's assignment of TRBD1 cannot be checked, as there is no DNA. CDR1 and CDR2 from the germline V gene are PRHDT and FYEKMQ (reference sequence). The CDR3 runs 17 residues. The CDR3 sequence is CASSLYPPGTGYHEQYF.

The chain uses TRBV7-3 and TRBJ2-1. This CDR3 is built from 14 residues. Germline values: CDR1 SGHTA, CDR2 FQGTGA. The CDR3 loop reads CASSSGLRSDEQFF. Supplemented by reference TRBV7-3 and TRBJ2-1, the full variable domain reads GAGVSQTPSNKVTEKGKYVELRCDPISGHTALYWYRQSLGQGPEFLIYFQGTGAADDSGLPNDRFFAVRPEGSVSTLKIQRTERGDSAVYLCASSSGLRSDEQFFGPGTRLTVL.

The chain's CDR3 is CASSLSSGYNEQFF. The rearrangement joins TRBV28 to TRBJ2-1; TCRdb returns TRBD2, unconfirmable since there is no DNA. The CDR3 has 14 residues. The V gene's germline CDR1 is MDHEN and CDR2 SYDVKM.

The rearrangement joins TRBV5-4 to TRBJ2-4; TCRdb indicates TRBD1, and absent DNA this call remains unverified. Germline V gene lookup returns CDR1 SGHNT and CDR2 YYREEE (reference sequence). CDR3 length: 14 residues. CDR3 loop: CASSSGFLGDIQYF.

This rearrangement joins TRBV3-1 to TRBJ2-5. This CDR3 region has 12 residues. Germline V CDR1 and CDR2: LGHDT, YNNKEL (reference sequence). The CDR3 region is CASSQVVGTKYF.

The V and J genes are TRBV4-3 and TRBJ2-1; as DNA is missing, the TRBD1 call by TCRdb cannot be tested. Germline loops: CDR1 LGHNA, CDR2 YSLEER. This CDR3 spans 17 amino acids. The CDR3 is CASSQEGDGGVYNEQFF.

This sequence joins TRBV7-6 and TRBJ2-7; TCRdb's D call of TRBD1 is untestable without DNA. This CDR3 has 16 amino acids. Germline V lookup: CDR1 SGHVS, CDR2 FNYEAQ. CDR3: CASSLAHYGTLYEQYF.

The chain joins TRBV29-1 to TRBJ1-2; there is no DNA to check the TCRdb D call of TRBD1. Germline lookup yields CDR1 SQVTM and CDR2 ANQGSEA. The CDR3 contains 13 residues. The CDR3 protein is CSVAAGNNYGYTF.

The genes are TRBV29-1 and TRBJ2-7; TCRdb selects TRBD1, and the lack of DNA leaves this call unchecked. The length of the CDR3 is 13 residues. CDR1 is SQVTM and CDR2 is ANQGSEA in the germline V gene. The CDR3 region is CSAWGRGDSEQYF.

The CDR3 is CSAGPGTSDYNEQFF. This chain uses TRBV20-1 with TRBJ2-1; TCRdb's D call of TRBD2 is untestable without DNA. Looked up from germline, CDR1 is DFQATT and CDR2 is SNEGSKA (reference sequence). The CDR3 is 15 amino acids.

V and J are TRBV4-2 and TRBJ2-1; TCRdb's D call of TRBD1 is untestable without DNA. Germline CDR1 LGHNA, CDR2 YNFKEQ. This CDR3 spans 15 amino acids. Here the CDR3 reads CASSQDNTGNNEQFF.

The chain carries TRBV28 and TRBJ2-1; with no DNA, the TCRdb D assignment of TRBD2 cannot be verified. The germline V gene encodes CDR1 MDHEN and CDR2 SYDVKM. This CDR3 is built from 13 residues. The chain's CDR3 is CASSNLYREPQFF.

The rearrangement uses TRBV29-1 and TRBJ2-1; TCRdb picks TRBD1, but there is no DNA to check that call. The CDR3 has 15 amino acids. Germline V lookup: CDR1 SQVTM, CDR2 ANQGSEA. The CDR3 region is CSVEDSPGQRDVQFF.

The chain combines TRBV29-1 with TRBJ2-7; TCRdb designates TRBD1, a call that cannot be tested without DNA. CDR3 length equals 12 residues. From germline, CDR1 is SQVTM and CDR2 ANQGSEA. CDR3 in amino acids: CSVTQATYEQYF.

The chain uses TRBV29-1 and TRBJ1-6; as DNA is missing, the TRBD1 call by TCRdb cannot be tested. The CDR3 contains 13 residues. CDR1 SQVTM and CDR2 ANQGSEA come from the germline V gene. The CDR3 sequence: CSVRTGELSPLHF.

This chain uses TRBV10-2 with TRBJ1-6; TCRdb's D call of TRBD1 is untestable without DNA. The germline V gene has CDR1 WSHSY and CDR2 SAAADI. The CDR3 sequence is 14 residues long. CDR3: CASSRGPYNSPLHF.

The rearrangement links TRBV19 to TRBJ2-3. Germline values: CDR1 LNHDA, CDR2 SQIVND (reference sequence). The CDR3 is made up of 12 amino acids. CDR3 region: CASNHGADTQYF.

The rearrangement links TRBV29-1 to TRBJ1-1; TCRdb names TRBD1, which stays unverified in the absence of DNA. The CDR3 contains 18 residues. CDR1 is SQVTM, CDR2 ANQGSEA, per germline. The CDR3 sequence is CSVLQVGQKSLLDTEAFF.

V and J are TRBV12-3 or TRBV12-4 and TRBJ2-7. CDR3 length equals 14 residues. This CDR3 is CASSPFREYYEQYF.

The chain recombines TRBV7-3 with TRBJ2-3; TCRdb selects TRBD2, and the lack of DNA leaves this call unchecked. The CDR3 runs 17 residues. Germline V gives CDR1 SGHTA, CDR2 FQGTGA. The chain's CDR3 is CASSRGLAEPRWDTQYF.

The V gene is TRBV14, the J gene TRBJ2-3. The CDR3 sequence is 16 residues long. Looked up from germline, CDR1 is SGHDN and CDR2 is FVKESK. CDR3 sequence: CAPTPWAQASTDTQYF. Full variable domain (remainder filled in from reference TRBV14 and TRBJ2-3): EAGVTQFPSHSVIEKGQTVTLRCDPISGHDNLYWYRRVMGKEIKFLLHFVKESKQDESGMPNNRFLAERTGGTYSTLKVQPAELEDSGVYFCAPTPWAQASTDTQYFGPGTRLTVL.

The CDR3: CASSGGFSYNEQFF. This chain uses TRBV27 with TRBJ2-1; no DNA is available, so the TRBD1 call from TCRdb remains unchecked. This CDR3 is built from 14 residues. Germline V gene sequence: CDR1 MNHEY, CDR2 SMNVEV (reference sequence).

The rearrangement uses TRBV12-5 and TRBJ2-7; lacking DNA, the TRBD1 call made by TCRdb goes unchecked. Per germline, CDR1 LGHNT and CDR2 FRNRAP. This CDR3 has 17 amino acids. CDR3 region: CASGPTPDRAFSYEQYF.